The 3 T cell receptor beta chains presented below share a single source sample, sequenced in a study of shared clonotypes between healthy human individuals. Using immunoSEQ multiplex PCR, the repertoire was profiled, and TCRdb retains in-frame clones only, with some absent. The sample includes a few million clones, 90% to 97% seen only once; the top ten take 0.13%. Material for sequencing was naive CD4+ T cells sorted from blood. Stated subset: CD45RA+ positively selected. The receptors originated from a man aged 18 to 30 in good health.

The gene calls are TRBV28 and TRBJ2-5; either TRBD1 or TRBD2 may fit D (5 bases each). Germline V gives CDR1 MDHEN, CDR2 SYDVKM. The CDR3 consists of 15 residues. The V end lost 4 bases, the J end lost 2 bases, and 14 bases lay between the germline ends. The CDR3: CASSSGPSRQETQYF. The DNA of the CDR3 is TGTGCCAGCAGTTCGGGACCCAGCAGGCAAGAGACCCAGTACTTC.

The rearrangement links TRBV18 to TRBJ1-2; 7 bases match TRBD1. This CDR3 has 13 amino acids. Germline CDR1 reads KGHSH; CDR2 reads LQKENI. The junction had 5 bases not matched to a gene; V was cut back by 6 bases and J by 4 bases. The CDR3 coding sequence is TGTGCCAGCTCCCAGACAGGGATCTATGGCTACACCTTC. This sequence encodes CASSQTGIYGYTF.

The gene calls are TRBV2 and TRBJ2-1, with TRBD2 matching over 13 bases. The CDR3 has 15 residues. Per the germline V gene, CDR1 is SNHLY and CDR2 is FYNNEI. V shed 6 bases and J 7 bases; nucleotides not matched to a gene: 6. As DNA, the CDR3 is TGTGCCAGCAGCATACTAGCGGGAGGGCCGAATGAGCAGTTCTTC. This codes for CASSILAGGPNEQFF.